The source of this T cell receptor (beta chain) is a study of beta chain features in type 1 diabetes. CDR1 and CDR2 from the germline V gene are SGHVS and FQNEAQ. This CDR3 spans 13 amino acids. J lost 4 bases, V lost 5 bases, and 4 bases had no gene match. Findings and caveats of the study: In all four CD4+ subsets, TCRB CDR3 length was significantly, moderately reduced in type 1 diabetes. For TCRB rearrangement, an influence of HLA type remained unresolved here. Naive, central memory and Treg TCRB repertoires appeared more alike in patients than in healthy donors.

The authors took one heparinised blood draw, averaging approximately 120 mL, from each donor. Every bit of the isolated RNA underwent reverse transcription, so sequencing read expressed TCRB transcripts. The protocol was immunoSEQ multiplex PCR, while the TCRdb copy is restricted to in-frame clones and leaves out a portion. The sample holds 250,000 or so clones, about 30% seen once. This clone was recorded a few times. Its antigen is still unknown. This chain uses TRBV7-8 with TRBJ1-1, with TRBD1 matching 7 bases. This sequence was found in a man younger than 45 in good health. Material: central memory CD4+ T cells from blood. The CDR3 region is CASSRDSGTEAFF. The DNA of the CDR3 is TGTGCCAGCAGCAGGGACAGCGGCACTGAAGCTTTCTTT.